The 20 T cell receptor beta chains in this list originate from one sample, sequenced in a study of cytomegalovirus exposure and HLA in healthy donors. The PCR ran on 60 Vbeta and 13 Jbeta primers. Some clones are missing from TCRdb's copy, which holds only in-frame ones; the method was immunoSEQ multiplex PCR. Here the sample spans over 20,000 clones, just under 70% being singletons. The sample taken for sequencing was PBMCs. All receptors derive from a woman aged 45-65 years in good health and CMV-seronegative.

This clone was detected only a few times. The chain carries TRBV10-3 and TRBJ1-1, with D perhaps TRBD1 (6 bases). Germline-derived CDR1 and CDR2 are ENHRY and SYGVKD. The V end was cut by 5 bases, the J end by 5 bases, with 21 bases between. The CDR3 contains 16 residues. CDR3 sequence: CAISPTGKEGRTEAFF. CDR3 sequence (DNA): TGTGCCATCAGTCCAACAGGGAAAGAGGGAAGAACTGAAGCTTTCTTT.

The gene calls are TRBV7-9 and TRBJ2-3; tentative D call: TRBD2 (6 bases). The CDR3 covers 17 residues. CDR1 is SEHNR and CDR2 is FQNEAQ in the germline V gene (reference sequence). The V end lost 5 bases, the J end lost 0 bases, and 18 bases lay between the germline ends. The DNA for the CDR3 is TGTGCCAGCAGCCCCCGGGGGACTCAGGCGAGCACAGATACGCAGTATTTT. Protein sequence: CASSPRGTQASTDTQYF.

This chain links TRBV13 with TRBJ2-7, with 7 nucleotides matching TRBD1. CDR3 length: 16 residues. The germline V gene encodes CDR1 PRHDT and CDR2 FYEKMQ (reference sequence). Trimming removed 3 bases from V and 6 bases from J; junction bases left unmatched: 14. Here the CDR3 DNA reads TGTGCCAGCAGCTTCTGCTCCGACAGGGATGTCTGCGAGCAGTACTTC. Residues: CASSFCSDRDVCEQYF.

The rearrangement joins TRBV29-1 to TRBJ2-3; 14 bases line up with TRBD2. V was pared by 0 bases and J by 6 bases, with 5 bases of the junction left unmatched. Germline V gene lookup returns CDR1 SQVTM and CDR2 ANQGSEA. The CDR3 contains 16 residues. The DNA of the CDR3 is TGCAGCGTTGAAGAGGGACTAGCGGGGGCTTTGGATACGCAGTATTTT. Its translation is CSVEEGLAGALDTQYF.

The J gene is TRBJ2-1, the V gene TRBV5-1; 8 nucleotides match TRBD2. The V and J ends lost 3 bases and 7 bases, in that order; junction bases with no gene match: 12. Germline V gives CDR1 SGHRS, CDR2 YFSETQ. The CDR3 is 16 residues long. CDR3 residues: CASSSNPGLVRNEQFF. The CDR3 DNA is TGCGCCAGCAGCTCAAACCCGGGACTAGTGAGAAATGAGCAGTTCTTC.

This chain connects TRBV6-1 to TRBJ2-7; perhaps TRBD1 as D (6 bases). Germline CDR1 MNHNS, CDR2 SASEGT. V was pared by 7 bases and J by 4 bases, with 17 bases between. The CDR3 sequence is 14 residues long. The CDR3 here is CASKWDKEFYEQYF. The CDR3 DNA follows: TGTGCCAGCAAATGGGACAAAGAATTTTACGAGCAGTACTTC.

In DNA, the CDR3 is TGTGCCAGCAGCTCGGACAGGGCCCGAATTAACTATGGCTACACCTTC. It is translated as CASSSDRARINYGYTF. J is TRBJ1-2 and V is TRBV5-4, with 8 bases identical to TRBD1. The CDR3 consists of 16 residues. V shed 3 bases, J shed 1 base, and the junction held 8 bases outside the gene matches. Germline lookup yields CDR1 SGHNT and CDR2 YYREEE (reference sequence).

This chain links TRBV29-1 with TRBJ1-4; tentatively, D is TRBD1 (5 bases). The germline V and J ends were trimmed by 4 bases and 10 bases, with 10 bases remaining between them. CDR3 length: 11 residues. In germline, CDR1 is SQVTM, CDR2 ANQGSEA. The CDR3 nucleotides are TGCAGCGTTGTGACCGGGGGAAAACTGTTTTTT. The encoded protein is CSVVTGGKLFF.

The chain employs TRBV29-1 and TRBJ1-4, with D hard to call. V was shortened by 4 bases and J by 4 bases, with 7 bases between the two germline ends. CDR1 is SQVTM, CDR2 ANQGSEA, per germline. The CDR3 totals 12 residues. The CDR3 region is CSVASGNEKLFF. The CDR3 DNA reads TGCAGCGTTGCTAGTGGTAATGAAAAACTGTTTTTT.

This sequence joins TRBV6-6 and TRBJ1-4; D gene unclear. This CDR3 has 15 residues. CDR1 is MNHNY, CDR2 SVGAGI, per germline (reference sequence). V lost 5 bases and J 0 bases, leaving 10 bases between the germline ends. CDR3 protein: CASSNRPTTNEKLFF. CDR3 DNA: TGTGCCAGCAGTAACAGACCTACAACTAATGAAAAACTGTTTTTT.

V and J are TRBV6-5 and TRBJ1-1; a possible D gene is TRBD1 (6 bases). The CDR3 runs 15 residues. Trimming removed 6 bases from V and 5 bases from J, with 19 bases in between. Looked up from germline, CDR1 is MNHEY and CDR2 is SVGAGI. The CDR3: CASRPPLQGRTEAFF. The DNA of the CDR3 is TGTGCCAGCAGACCGCCACTACAGGGTCGAACTGAAGCTTTCTTT.

Written as DNA, the CDR3 is TGTGCCAGCACAGCGGGACAAACTTACTCTGGGGCCAACGTCCTGACTTTC. This gives the protein CASTAGQTYSGANVLTF. The chain links TRBV28 to TRBJ2-6; D is possibly TRBD2 (7 bases). The CDR3 is 17 amino acids. V lost 7 bases, J lost 0 bases, and 16 bases lay in between. The V gene's germline CDR1 is MDHEN and CDR2 SYDVKM.

This clone showed up just once. The J gene is TRBJ2-5, the V gene TRBV7-9; D gene uncertain. The V gene lost 3 bases and the J gene lost 1 base, with 3 bases spanning the gap. Germline V gene data show CDR1 as SEHNR and CDR2 as FQNEAQ (reference sequence). The CDR3 has 12 residues. The CDR3 DNA reads as TGTGCCAGCAGCTTTAGCCAAGAGACCCAGTACTTC. It encodes CASSFSQETQYF.

The chain recombines TRBV2 with TRBJ1-5; 7 bases map to TRBD1. The CDR3 spans 13 residues. With 2 bases clipped from V and 7 bases from J, the junction kept 2 bases outside the gene matches. The germline V gene has CDR1 SNHLY and CDR2 FYNNEI. The CDR3 nucleotides are TGTGCCAGCAGTGAAACAGGGGAACAGCCCCAGCATTTT. Translating gives CASSETGEQPQHF. Filled out from reference TRBV2 and TRBJ1-5, the complete variable domain reads EPEVTQTPSHQVTQMGQEVILRCVPISNHLYFYWYRQILGQKVEFLVSFYNNEISEKSEIFDDQFSVERPDGSNFTLKIRSTKLEDSAMYFCASSETGEQPQHFGDGTRLSIL.

The CDR3, as DNA: TGTGCCAGCAGTATGGGAGGGGGCTACAATGAGCAGTTCTTC. This gives the protein CASSMGGGYNEQFF. The chain combines TRBV6-1 with TRBJ2-1; perhaps TRBD2 as D (7 bases). Germline V gene lookup returns CDR1 MNHNS and CDR2 SASEGT. Trimming cost V 5 bases and J 3 bases, with 11 bases left between them. This CDR3 spans 14 amino acids.

The chain has TRBV6-5 and TRBJ2-7; no definite D call. The CDR3 is made up of 11 amino acids. Trimming left V 6 bases short and J 2 bases short, with 5 bases between. Germline loops: CDR1 MNHEY, CDR2 SVGAGI. The CDR3 sequence: CASSQAYEQYF. The CDR3 DNA sequence: TGTGCCAGCAGCCAGGCCTACGAGCAGTACTTC.

This sequence joins TRBV28 and TRBJ1-1; D is undetermined. Per the germline V gene, CDR1 is MDHEN and CDR2 is SYDVKM. V lost 3 bases to trimming and J lost 5 bases, with 13 bases between them. This CDR3 contains 14 residues. This CDR3 is CASSFGGLETEAFF. The CDR3, as DNA: TGTGCCAGCAGTTTTGGAGGGTTAGAGACTGAAGCTTTCTTT.

The chain couples TRBV7-3 to TRBJ1-1, with TRBD1 identical over 7 bases. CDR1 is SGHTA and CDR2 is FQGTGA in the germline V gene. The CDR3 extends over 15 amino acids. V lost 5 bases and J lost 3; bases outside the gene matches: 9. DNA of the CDR3: TGTGCCAGCAGCGCCACAGGGGTAGTGGACACTGAAGCTTTCTTT. Its translation: CASSATGVVDTEAFF. Full variable domain (outside the CDR3, taken from reference TRBV7-3 and TRBJ1-1): GAGVSQTPSNKVTEKGKYVELRCDPISGHTALYWYRQSLGQGPEFLIYFQGTGAADDSGLPNDRFFAVRPEGSVSTLKIQRTERGDSAVYLCASSATGVVDTEAFFGQGTRLTVV.

The chain combines TRBV29-1 with TRBJ2-1, with 9 nucleotides matching TRBD1. With 6 bases clipped from V and 8 bases from J, the junction kept 2 bases outside the gene matches. This CDR3 has 11 amino acids. CDR1 and CDR2 from the germline V gene are SQVTM and ANQGSEA. CDR3 residues: CSVGQGDEQFF. The DNA of the CDR3 is TGCAGCGTGGGACAGGGCGATGAGCAGTTCTTC.

The V call is TRBV7-6, the J call TRBJ1-5; 8 nucleotides line up with TRBD1. Germline CDR1 and CDR2: SGHVS and FNYEAQ. The CDR3 runs to 16 residues. Trimming cost V 1 base and J 1 base; bases outside gene matches: 3. In DNA, the CDR3 is TGTGCCAGCAGCTTAGAAGGGACAGGAAGCAATCAGCCCCAGCATTTT. Protein product: CASSLEGTGSNQPQHF.